A selection of T cell receptor beta chains follows, all from one sample in a study of blood T cell repertoires in COVID-19. Assay: immunoSEQ multiplex PCR; the TCRdb copy retains only in-frame clones and omits some. The sample has approximately 260,000 clones; 75% to 95% are singletons. Sample: PBMCs or T cells enriched from blood (not recorded which). The receptors stem from a woman between 18 and 30 years old who had recovered from COVID-19. The CDR3 runs from the conserved cysteine through the conserved F or W. The D gene is left open where the match is weak. Where a row states a size, it is once, few, many or the class of an expanded clone; other rows omit it.

clone_size	d_call	j_call	v_call	cdr3_nt	cdr3_aa
.	TRBD2	TRBJ2-7	TRBV5-1	TGCGCCAGCAGCCCCGGTCCGGGAGGCGGGTACGAGCAGTACTTC	CASSPGPGGGYEQYF
.	.	TRBJ2-2	TRBV6-2/TRBV6-3	TGTGCCAGCAGTCCGCCGGAGCGGTCCACCGGGGAGCTGTTTTTT	CASSPPERSTGELFF
.	TRBD1	TRBJ2-1	TRBV7-9	TGTGCCAGCAGCTTAGCGGGAAGACAGGGGGCCTACAATGAGCAGTTCTTC	CASSLAGRQGAYNEQFF
.	.	TRBJ1-1	TRBV27	TGTGCCAGCAGTACTCCGACAGGAGCGGCTTTCTTT	CASSTPTGAAFF
.	TRBD2	TRBJ2-1	TRBV9	TGTGCCAGCAGCGTAGGGACTAGCGGATACAATGAGCAGTTCTTC	CASSVGTSGYNEQFF
few	.	TRBJ2-1	TRBV5-4	TGTGCCAGCAGCTTGACGGCTAGGACCTACAATGAGCAGTTCTTC	CASSLTARTYNEQFF
.	.	TRBJ2-2	TRBV25-1	TGTGCCACCGGGACAAGCCTTATCACGAACACCGGGGAGCTGTTTTTT	CATGTSLITNTGELFF
.	.	TRBJ2-7	TRBV27	TGTGCCAGCAGTCCTCAGGGTCTCAGGGCCTACGAGCAGTACTTC	CASSPQGLRAYEQYF
.	.	TRBJ1-1	TRBV2	TGTGCCAGGGGGGGGCGCGGCCCAACAAGTACTGAAGCTTTCTTT	CARGGRGPTSTEAFF
.	.	TRBJ1-2	TRBV21-1	TGTGCCAGCAGCAACCCCGGGACAGGGGTATATGGCTACACCTTC	CASSNPGTGVYGYTF
.	TRBD2	TRBJ2-2	TRBV9	TGTGCCAGCAGCGTATCGGGGGGAGACACCGGGGAGCTGTTTTTT	CASSVSGGDTGELFF
.	TRBD1	TRBJ2-1	TRBV24-1	TGTGCCACCAGTGATCCGGACAGGGCCTACAATGAGCAGTTCTTC	CATSDPDRAYNEQFF
.	TRBD1	TRBJ2-3	TRBV9	TGTGCCAGCAGCCAAGGACAGGGATCAGATACGCAGTATTTT	CASSQGQGSDTQYF
.	TRBD1	TRBJ1-2	TRBV4-2	TGTGCCAGCAGCCAACCCGATGTTACTGGACAGGGGGGATACACCTTC	CASSQPDVTGQGGYTF
.	.	TRBJ2-1	TRBV7-8	TGTGCCAGCAGCTTAGATTTGCTAGTCAATGAGCAGTTCTTC	CASSLDLLVNEQFF
.	.	TRBJ1-2	TRBV27	TGTGCCAGCAGTTCGCAGGGGCGGGGGGTTGACTATGGCTACACCTTC	CASSSQGRGVDYGYTF
.	TRBD2	TRBJ2-3	TRBV7-2	TGTGCCAGCAGCTTAGGTGGGACTAGCGAAGCGGATACGCAGTATTTT	CASSLGGTSEADTQYF
.	.	TRBJ2-5	TRBV11-2	TGTGCCAGCAGCCAAATTCCCGGGTACCAAGAGACCCAGTACTTC	CASSQIPGYQETQYF
.	TRBD2	TRBJ2-1	TRBV19	TGTGCCAGTAGTATAAAGGGTAAAGGAGCGGGGTTCTACAATGAGCAGTTCTTC	CASSIKGKGAGFYNEQFF
.	TRBD1	TRBJ1-3	TRBV18	TGTGCCAGCTCCCTAACCGGGACAGGGACCTATGGAAACACCATATATTTT	CASSLTGTGTYGNTIYF
.	TRBD1	TRBJ1-5	TRBV7-8	TGTGCCAGCAGCGGACAGACAGGGCGTTATCAGCCCCAGCATTTT	CASSGQTGRYQPQHF
.	.	TRBJ1-2	TRBV3-1/TRBV3-2	TGTGCCAGCAGCCAAGCTCCTATCTATGGCTACACCTTC	CASSQAPIYGYTF
.	TRBD1	TRBJ1-2	TRBV6-4	TGTGCCAGCAGTGAGACAGGGCGGTCCCTCTTC	CASSETGRSLF
.	.	TRBJ1-1	TRBV28	TGTGCCAGCAGTCCCCCAGGGTCAGGGCCCCGTGCTTTCTTT	CASSPPGSGPRAFF
.	.	TRBJ2-1	TRBV10-3	TGTGCCATCAGTGACCGGGGGTCGAATGAGCAGTTCTTC	CAISDRGSNEQFF
.	TRBD1	TRBJ2-5	TRBV19	TGTGCCAGTAGCACGGACAGGGGGCAGAAGACCCAGTACTTC	CASSTDRGQKTQYF
.	.	TRBJ2-1	TRBV3-1/TRBV3-2	TGTGCCAGCAGCCAAGGCCGGACAAACAATGAGCAGTTCTTC	CASSQGRTNNEQFF
.	.	TRBJ1-2	TRBV7-9	TGTGCCAGCAGCGGGGGGACCTATGGCTACACCTTC	CASSGGTYGYTF
.	TRBD2	TRBJ2-2	TRBV2	TGTGCCAGCAGAGCGGGGGCGAACACCGGGGAGCTGTTTTTT	CASRAGANTGELFF
.	TRBD1	TRBJ2-3	TRBV7-9	TGTGCCAGCAGCTTGAGGACAGGGAGCACAGATACGCAGTATTTT	CASSLRTGSTDTQYF
.	TRBD1	TRBJ2-7	TRBV2	TGTGCCAGCAGTGTGGGACAGGGTGGCTACGAGCAGTACTTC	CASSVGQGGYEQYF
.	TRBD1	TRBJ2-7	TRBV9	TGTGCCAGCAGCCCTTCAGACAGGGCCTCCTACGAGCAGTACTTC	CASSPSDRASYEQYF
.	.	TRBJ1-1	TRBV7-9	TGTGCCAGCAGCTTAGACTCTCGTGAAGCTTTCTTT	CASSLDSREAFF
once	TRBD1	TRBJ1-2	TRBV19	TGTGCCAGTAGTACTTCAGGAGGGGGCGCCCGGGGCTACACCTTC	CASSTSGGGARGYTF
.	.	TRBJ2-7	TRBV13	TGTGCCAGCAGCTTACAGGGGTCCTACGAGCAGTACTTC	CASSLQGSYEQYF
.	TRBD1	TRBJ2-1	TRBV28	TGTGCCAGCAGTCTACAGGGGTACAATGAGCAGTTCTTC	CASSLQGYNEQFF
.	.	TRBJ1-2	TRBV10-3	TGTGCCATCAGGGGCACGGATGGATCGGATGGCTACACCTTC	CAIRGTDGSDGYTF
once	.	TRBJ2-3	TRBV20-1	TGCAGTGCAAGTATTCTAGGAGCGGATACGCAGTATTTT	CSASILGADTQYF
.	TRBD2	TRBJ2-5	TRBV5-1	TGCGCCAGCAGCTTAGCGGGAGGGCCGGGAGAGACCCAGTACTTC	CASSLAGGPGETQYF
.	TRBD1	TRBJ2-7	TRBV25-1	TGTGCCAGCAGTTCGACAGGGGCGGGGGAGCAGTACTTC	CASSSTGAGEQYF
once	.	TRBJ1-4	TRBV5-6	TGTGCCAGCAGCCAGGAGACAGGCCACAATGAAAAACTGTTTTTT	CASSQETGHNEKLFF
.	.	TRBJ2-7	TRBV6-2/TRBV6-3	TGTGCCAGCAGTTACGGGGCCAGTCTTTTCTACGAGCAGTACTTC	CASSYGASLFYEQYF
.	.	TRBJ2-3	TRBV18	TGTGCCAGCTCACCAGGGCGGGCTAGTACGCAGTATTTT	CASSPGRASTQYF
few	.	TRBJ1-6	TRBV9	TGTGCCAGCAGCGTAGCGGCTAGTAATTCACCCCTCCACTTT	CASSVAASNSPLHF
.	TRBD1	TRBJ1-2	TRBV5-5	TGTGCCAGCAGCTTGCTCCAGACAGGGGCTGGCTACACCTTC	CASSLLQTGAGYTF
.	.	TRBJ1-2	TRBV7-3	TGTGCCAGCAGCTTAACGGGAGGCAACTATGGCTACACCTTC	CASSLTGGNYGYTF